This T cell receptor beta chain derives from a study of OX40 agonist ivuxolimab in advanced cancers. As to this clone: Its antigen is unidentified.

The V gene's germline CDR1 is MNHEY and CDR2 SMNVEV (reference sequence). Deletions cut 6 bases from V and 5 bases from J, with 17 bases between. This CDR3 is 14 amino acids long. Generated by immunoSEQ multiplex PCR, the TCRdb table keeps only in-frame clones and is missing some. The profile covers some 94,000 clones, with more than 85% appearing a single time and more than 3% taken by the ten largest. Broader study findings: With doses of 0.1 to 3.0 mg/kg, CD4+ and CD8+ blood T cells had undergone clonal expansion by week 6.

Specimen: CD4+ or CD8+ T cells sorted from blood, collected in a trial of the OX40 agonist ivuxolimab. The genes are TRBV27 and TRBJ2-7; D possibly uses TRBD1 or TRBD2 (5 bases each). This TCR was sampled from an adult with an advanced solid tumor such as melanoma, head and neck, liver or kidney cancer. The CDR3 region is CASSLRDDENEQYF. For the CDR3, the DNA is TGTGCCAGCAGCCTCCGGGACGATGAAAACGAGCAGTACTTC.